Presented here are 13 T cell receptor beta chains from one specimen sequenced in a study of T-cell reconstitution after alpha-beta-depleted transplantation in children. A library of TCRbeta sequences, prepared with unique molecular identifiers, was generated. TCRdb independently ran MiXCR on the PCR reads; one entry per CDR3 protein. This table has 200,000 to 250,000 distinct CDR3 sequences, roughly a quarter appearing once. This sample comprised PBMCs, mostly from graft donor cells, obtained 360 days after TCRalphabeta/CD19-depleted stem cell transplant. All receptors derive from a female patient aged 2-15 years who had a stem cell transplant for congenital amegakaryocytic thrombocytopenia, so the T cells may come from the graft donor.

This clonotype was counted many times. The genes are TRBV4-2 and TRBJ2-6; TRBD1 might be the D (5 bases). Per the germline V gene, CDR1 is LGHNA and CDR2 is YNFKEQ. The CDR3 consists of 16 residues. Trimming cost V 0 bases and J 0 bases, with 6 bases left between them. The CDR3 region is CASSQEGHSGANVLTF. CDR3 in DNA: TGTGCCAGCAGCCAAGAGGGGCACTCTGGGGCCAACGTCCTGACTTTC.

This chain connects TRBV2 to TRBJ2-3; 9 bases are a match to TRBD1. The J segment lost 5 bases and the V segment lost 5 bases, leaving 11 bases of the junction unmatched. The CDR3 is made up of 16 amino acids. In germline, CDR1 is SNHLY, CDR2 FYNNEI. DNA of the CDR3: TGTGCCAGCAGTCCTGGGGACAGGGTACGAATAGATACGCAGTATTTT. This encodes CASSPGDRVRIDTQYF.

By its share, this clonotype is medium-sized. This chain connects TRBV2 to TRBJ2-1; tentative D call: TRBD2 (5 bases). CDR1 SNHLY and CDR2 FYNNEI come from the germline V gene. The CDR3 contains 15 residues. V lost 1 base and J lost 5, with 12 bases in between. CDR3 protein: CASSEGELLNNEQFF. The CDR3 DNA reads as TGTGCCAGCAGTGAAGGGGAGCTACTCAACAATGAGCAGTTCTTC.

The chain is built from TRBV28 and TRBJ2-3; 7 bases are shared with TRBD1. CDR3 length: 13 amino acids. With V trimmed by 11 bases and J by 2 bases, 7 bases remained unmatched. CDR1 and CDR2 from the germline V gene are MDHEN and SYDVKM. The CDR3, as DNA: TGTGCCGGAGCCGGGACAGACACAGATACGCAGTATTTT. Its translation is CAGAGTDTDTQYF.

CDR3 amino acids: CASSYGRPNTGELFF. The DNA of the CDR3 is TGTGCCAGCAGTTACGGACGGCCAAACACCGGGGAGCTGTTTTTT. The chain combines TRBV6-5 with TRBJ2-2; D is uncertain. This CDR3 is built from 15 residues. Per the germline V gene, CDR1 is MNHEY and CDR2 is SVGAGI. V gave up 2 bases and J gave up 2 bases, with 9 bases separating them.

The chain recombines TRBV4-2 with TRBJ2-3, with a weak D call TRBD2 (5 bases). CDR3 length: 13 amino acids. The germline V gene has CDR1 LGHNA and CDR2 YNFKEQ. The germline V and J ends were trimmed by 1 base and 8 bases, with 10 bases remaining between them. The CDR3 DNA is TGTGCCAGCAGCCAAGGAGCGGTGGGTACGCAGTATTTT. Protein sequence: CASSQGAVGTQYF.

The chain has TRBV24-1 and TRBJ2-5; no clear D gene. The CDR3 is 16 amino acids. V lost 1 base and J lost 3, with 14 bases in between. Germline V lookup: CDR1 KGHDR, CDR2 SFDVKD. The CDR3 region has the DNA TGTGCCACCAGTGATTTTGCCGGAAGAGATGAAGAGACCCAGTACTTC. Amino acid sequence: CATSDFAGRDEETQYF.

This clonotype has at least ten counts. This sequence joins TRBV5-1 and TRBJ2-5, with 8 bases identical to TRBD1. Unmatched junction bases numbered 12, after V lost 4 bases and J lost 1 base. The CDR3 covers 17 residues. Germline-derived CDR1 and CDR2 are SGHRS and YFSETQ. Here the CDR3 reads CASSPDRVWPLQETQYF. The CDR3 coding sequence is TGCGCCAGCAGCCCGGACAGGGTTTGGCCCCTCCAAGAGACCCAGTACTTC.

The chain combines TRBV28 with TRBJ2-5, with 12 bases aligning to TRBD2. This CDR3 has 14 residues. V lost 11 bases and J lost 7; bases outside the gene matches: 11. The germline CDR1 and CDR2 sequences are MDHEN and SYDVKM. The CDR3 sequence is CASQTSGRGGTQYF. DNA for the CDR3: TGTGCCTCTCAGACTAGCGGGAGAGGGGGGACCCAGTACTTC.

Ten or more counts support this clonotype. J is TRBJ2-5 and V is TRBV28; no firm D call. The CDR3 runs to 17 residues. CDR1 MDHEN and CDR2 SYDVKM come from the germline V gene. V was shortened by 1 base and J by 4 bases, with 19 bases between the two germline ends. CDR3 in DNA: TGTGCCAGCAGTTTATACTCTACTGCACCGGTGGGAGAGACCCAGTACTTC. It encodes CASSLYSTAPVGETQYF. The complete variable domain, with remaining parts taken from reference TRBV28 and TRBJ2-5, reads DVKVTQSSRYLVKRTGEKVFLECVQDMDHENMFWYRQDPGLGLRLIYFSYDVKMKEKGDIPEGYSVSREKKERFSLILESASTNQTSMYLCASSLYSTAPVGETQYFGPGTRLLVL.

V is TRBV10-3 and J is TRBJ2-3, with TRBD2 identical over 11 bases. Trimming took 6 bases from V and 1 from J; bases not matched to a gene: 3. CDR3 size: 15 residues. Germline V gives CDR1 ENHRY, CDR2 SYGVKD. Here the CDR3 reads CAIRMTSGGTDTQYF. The CDR3 DNA follows: TGTGCCATCAGAATGACTAGCGGGGGCACAGATACGCAGTATTTT.

The chain links TRBV29-1 to TRBJ2-4, with TRBD1 matching over 7 bases. The J segment lost 8 bases and the V segment lost 4 bases, leaving 14 bases of the junction unmatched. The CDR3 is made up of 15 amino acids. The germline gives CDR1 SQVTM, CDR2 ANQGSEA. Here the CDR3 reads CSVGETGRGRYIQYF. The CDR3 bases are TGCAGCGTTGGAGAGACAGGGAGAGGGCGGTACATTCAGTACTTC.

This rearrangement joins TRBV20-1 to TRBJ2-1, with unresolved D. There are 12 residues in the CDR3. V lost 2 bases to trimming and J lost 8 bases, with 10 bases between them. CDR1 is DFQATT and CDR2 is SNEGSKA in the germline V gene (reference sequence). The chain's CDR3 is CSARRVPDEQFF. Written as DNA, the CDR3 is TGCAGTGCTAGACGGGTTCCCGATGAGCAGTTCTTC.